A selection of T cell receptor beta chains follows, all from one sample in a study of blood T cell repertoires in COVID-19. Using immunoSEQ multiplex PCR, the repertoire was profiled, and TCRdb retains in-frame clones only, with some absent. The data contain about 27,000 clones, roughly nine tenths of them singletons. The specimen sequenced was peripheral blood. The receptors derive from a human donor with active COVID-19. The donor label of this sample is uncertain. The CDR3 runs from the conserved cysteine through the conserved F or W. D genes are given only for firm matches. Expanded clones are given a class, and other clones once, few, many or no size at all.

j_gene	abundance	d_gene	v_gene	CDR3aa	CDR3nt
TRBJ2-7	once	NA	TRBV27	CASSSLAPPPYEQYF	TGTGCCAGCAGTTCCCTAGCGCCCCCCCCGTACGAGCAGTACTTC
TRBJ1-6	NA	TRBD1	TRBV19	CASSNRGRGYNSPLHF	TGTGCCAGTAGCAACAGGGGCAGGGGTTATAATTCACCCCTCCACTTT
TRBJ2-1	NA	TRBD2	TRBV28	CANGGTSGPNEQFF	TGTGCCAATGGCGGAACTAGCGGGCCCAATGAGCAGTTCTTC
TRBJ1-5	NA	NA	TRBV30	CAWSVREGQPQHF	TGTGCCTGGAGTGTACGGGAGGGACAGCCCCAGCATTTT
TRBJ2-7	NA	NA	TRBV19	CASSIQGTMSYEQYF	TGTGCCAGTAGTATTCAGGGGACTATGTCCTACGAGCAGTACTTC
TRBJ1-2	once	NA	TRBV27	CASSLFSRTDYGYTF	TGTGCCAGCAGTTTATTTTCCCGGACAGACTATGGCTACACCTTC
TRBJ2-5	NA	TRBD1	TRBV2	CASSGQGQGETQYF	TGTGCCAGCAGTGGACAGGGGCAGGGGGAGACCCAGTACTTC
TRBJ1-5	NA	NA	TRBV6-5	CASSRDSYSNQPQHF	TGTGCCAGCAGCCGCGACAGTTATAGCAATCAGCCCCAGCATTTT
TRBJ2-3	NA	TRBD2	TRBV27	CASSPYAGGRDTQYF	TGTGCCAGCAGCCCTTACGCGGGGGGCAGGGATACGCAGTATTTT
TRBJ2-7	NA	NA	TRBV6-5	CASSRTVSSSYEQYF	TGTGCCAGCAGTAGGACAGTCTCGAGCTCCTACGAGCAGTACTTC
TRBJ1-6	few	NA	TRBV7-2	CASSLGPYNSPLHF	TGTGCCAGCAGCTTAGGGCCATATAATTCACCCCTCCACTTT
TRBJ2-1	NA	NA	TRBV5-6	CASSRDSNEQFF	TGTGCCAGCAGCCGCGACAGTAATGAGCAGTTCTTC
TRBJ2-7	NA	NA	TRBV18	CASSPLVQGQTHEQYF	TGTGCCAGCTCACCCCTCGTACAAGGACAGACCCACGAGCAGTACTTC
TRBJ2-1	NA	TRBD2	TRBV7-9	CASSTIAGYNEQLF	TGTGCCAGCAGCACCATAGCGGGGTACAATGAGCAGCTCTTC
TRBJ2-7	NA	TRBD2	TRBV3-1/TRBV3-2	CASSQDEGGRLAGISYEQYF	TGTGCCAGCAGCCAAGACGAGGGGGGGCGACTAGCGGGAATTTCCTACGAGCAGTACTTC